A selection of T cell receptor beta chains follows, all from one sample in a study of T cell responses to AZD1222 COVID-19 vaccine. Only in-frame clones appear in the TCRdb table, and some are missing; sequencing was by immunoSEQ multiplex PCR. The table records roughly 180,000 clones, over 80% of them present only once. The input for sequencing was peripheral blood, taken on day 0 of AZD1222 vaccination. These receptors were obtained from an adult in good health. CDR3s include the opening cysteine and the closing phenylalanine or tryptophan. A D gene is named only where the DNA matches it firmly. Size tells how often a clone was seen (once, few, many) or the class of an expanded clone, and some rows leave it out.

TRBD1	TRBV11-2	TRBJ1-6	NA	TGTGCCAGCAGCACCGGGACAGCTAATTCACCCCTCCACTTT	CASSTGTANSPLHF
NA	TRBV7-3	TRBJ2-3	NA	TGTGCCAGCAGCTCTCCTCCCCACGGGGACACAGATACGCAGTATTTT	CASSSPPHGDTDTQYF
TRBD1	TRBV5-4	TRBJ2-7	once	TGTGCCAGCAGCTCGGGACAGACCTCCTACGAGCAGTACTTC	CASSSGQTSYEQYF
TRBD2	TRBV7-3	TRBJ2-1	NA	TGTGCCAGCAGCTTAGGGTCGGGAGGGCTCAATGAGCAGTTCTTC	CASSLGSGGLNEQFF
NA	TRBV5-8	TRBJ1-6	NA	TGTGCCAGCAGCTTGGTCGCAGAGAATTCACCCCTCCACTTT	CASSLVAENSPLHF
NA	TRBV27	TRBJ1-2	NA	TGTGCCAGCAGCTGGGACAAGAACTATGGCTACACCTTC	CASSWDKNYGYTF
TRBD1	TRBV2	TRBJ2-5	NA	TGTGCCAGCAGTGAAATTGGGACAGCCCCAGAGACCCAGTACTTC	CASSEIGTAPETQYF
NA	TRBV30	TRBJ1-5	NA	TGTGCCTGGAGTGTGGGGTTTGGGCAGCCCCAGCATTTT	CAWSVGFGQPQHF
TRBD2	TRBV7-2	TRBJ2-3	NA	TGTGCCAGCACCAGGGGGGCTAGCGGGGCCCCGGGGACAGATACGCAGTATTTT	CASTRGASGAPGTDTQYF
TRBD2	TRBV14	TRBJ2-5	NA	TGTGCCAGCAGCCAGGGGACTAGCGGGAGAGAGACCCAGTACTTC	CASSQGTSGRETQYF
NA	TRBV7-2	TRBJ2-7	once	TGTGCCAGCAGCTTTCCCGGGCGGATCGAGCAGTACTTC	CASSFPGRIEQYF
TRBD2	TRBV7-2	TRBJ2-1	NA	TGTGCCAGCAGCTTAAAGGCGGGGGGGCCCAATGAGCAGTTCTTC	CASSLKAGGPNEQFF
NA	TRBV2	TRBJ2-7	NA	TGTGCCAGCAGCGGGGGCCCCAACTCCTACGAGCAGTACTTC	CASSGGPNSYEQYF
NA	TRBV18	TRBJ1-1	NA	TGTGCCAGCTCACCTGGGGACGTTCAAGCTTTCTTT	CASSPGDVQAFF
TRBD1	TRBV6-1	TRBJ2-3	NA	TGTGCCAGCAGTGTAATAGGACAGGGGACCGCGGGAGATACGCAGTATTTT	CASSVIGQGTAGDTQYF
NA	TRBV28	TRBJ2-7	NA	TGTGCCAGCCGACAGAGGACAAGAACCGCCTACGAGCAGTACTTC	CASRQRTRTAYEQYF
TRBD1	TRBV7-6	TRBJ1-5	NA	TGTGCCAGCAGCTTCCTGACAGGGGATGATCAGCCCCAGCATTTT	CASSFLTGDDQPQHF
TRBD1	TRBV19	TRBJ2-7	NA	TGTGCCAGCAGACAGGGGGCTGAGGAGCAGTACTTC	CASRQGAEEQYF
NA	TRBV2	TRBJ2-7	NA	TGTGCCAGCACTTTGCGCGGTTCCGCCTACGAGCAGTACTTC	CASTLRGSAYEQYF
NA	TRBV24-1	TRBJ1-2	once	TGTGCCACCAGTGATTACGGGACGCAACCGTCTGGCTACACCTTC	CATSDYGTQPSGYTF
NA	TRBV5-6	TRBJ1-4	NA	TGTGCCAGCAGCACCATTGGGAGCCCAGGCAATGAAAAACTGTTTTTT	CASSTIGSPGNEKLFF
NA	TRBV21-1	TRBJ2-1	NA	TGTGCCAGCAGGGGATGTTATGAGCAGTTCTTC	CASRGCYEQFF
TRBD2	TRBV28	TRBJ2-7	NA	TGTGCCAGCAGTTTTGGGGGGGGATACGAGCAGTACTTC	CASSFGGGYEQYF
NA	TRBV11-2	TRBJ2-1	NA	TGTGCCAGCAGCTCAACTGGTTACAATGAGCAGTTCTTC	CASSSTGYNEQFF
TRBD1	TRBV30	TRBJ2-7	NA	TGTGCCTGGAGTGGGGGACAGACTGGCGAGCAGTACTTC	CAWSGGQTGEQYF
TRBD1	TRBV4-1	TRBJ2-1	once	TGCGCCAGCAGCCAACTCCTTCCCACCCTCGACAGGGTAACAATGAGGCAGTTCTTC	CASSQLLPTLDRVTMRQFF
TRBD2	TRBV7-7	TRBJ2-5	NA	TGTGCTAGCAGCCTTAGCGGGATAGGGGAGACCCAGTACTTC	CASSLSGIGETQYF
NA	TRBV6-2/TRBV6-3	TRBJ2-5	NA	TGTGCCAGCAGTTACTCGCAGACCCAGTACTTC	CASSYSQTQYF
NA	TRBV6-5	TRBJ1-4	NA	TGTGCCAGCAGTCCCGACGAGGGCGAAAAACTGTTTTTT	CASSPDEGEKLFF
NA	TRBV5-4	TRBJ2-2	NA	TGTGCCAGCAGCCGGGAACCCACCGGGGAGCTGTTTTTT	CASSREPTGELFF
TRBD1	TRBV29-1	TRBJ2-3	NA	TGCAGCGTTCAAACAGGGGCAGATACGCAGTATTTT	CSVQTGADTQYF
TRBD2	TRBV6-5	TRBJ2-2	NA	TGTGCCAGCTACCGGACTAGCGGGTTGGCCGGGGAGCTGTTTTTT	CASYRTSGLAGELFF
TRBD2	TRBV5-1	TRBJ2-1	NA	TGCGCCAGCAGCCCGGGACTAGCGGCCATAGCCTTCTACAATGAGCAGTTCTTC	CASSPGLAAIAFYNEQFF
TRBD1	TRBV5-4	TRBJ2-6	NA	TGTGCCAGCAGCTTCCCACCGGGACAGGGGGCGCTGGGGGCCAACGTCCTGACTTTC	CASSFPPGQGALGANVLTF
TRBD1	TRBV27	TRBJ2-5	NA	TGTGCCAGCAGGTCCCGACAGGGCCAAGAGACCCAGTACTTC	CASRSRQGQETQYF
TRBD1	TRBV5-1	TRBJ2-7	NA	TGCGCCAGCAGCTTGGAAGGGACAGGGGGTATCCACGAGCAGTACTTC	CASSLEGTGGIHEQYF
NA	TRBV18	TRBJ1-4	NA	TGTGCCAGCTCACCACAGGAAAATGAAAAACTGTTTTTT	CASSPQENEKLFF
NA	TRBV11-2	TRBJ1-5	NA	TGTGCCAGCAGCACCGGGAGTCAGCCCCAGCATTTT	CASSTGSQPQHF
NA	TRBV6-5	TRBJ1-3	NA	TGTGCCAGCAGTTACGATCTGCTTGGAAACACCATATATTTT	CASSYDLLGNTIYF
TRBD2	TRBV27	TRBJ2-7	once	TGTGCCAGCAGTTTGTCGGGACTAGCGGGAGGCTATGCGTACGAGCAGTACTTC	CASSLSGLAGGYAYEQYF